Presented here are 18 T cell receptor beta chains from one specimen sequenced in a study of CD8 T cells in ankylosing spondylitis. Broader study findings: Typical of ankylosing spondylitis blood, it appeared, was a TCR beta motif of roughly eight highly homologous variants.

Using its own MiXCR run on the 5' RACE reads, TCRdb lists one record per CDR3 protein. This table holds around 540,000 distinct CDR3 sequences, 12% found once. The antigens of these receptors remain unknown. Sequenced input: blood, either unsorted or a sorted T cell fraction (not recorded which). The receptors were gathered from a male donor with ankylosing spondylitis.

The V and J genes are TRBV24-1 and TRBJ1-4; D gene unclear. The germline V and J ends were trimmed by 10 bases and 0 bases, with 8 bases remaining between them. Germline-derived CDR1 and CDR2 are KGHDR and SFDVKD. The length of the CDR3 is 13 residues. The DNA of the CDR3 is TGTGCCACTCGGTCTTCAACTAATGAAAAACTGTTTTTT. It is translated as CATRSSTNEKLFF.

V gene TRBV6-1 combines with J gene TRBJ1-2; TRBD1 might be the D (6 bases). This CDR3 spans 17 amino acids. V lost 8 bases and J lost 4, with 26 bases in between. Germline V gene sequence: CDR1 MNHNS, CDR2 SASEGT. The CDR3 DNA reads as TGTGCCAGCCAGAACCGGGACAAGACCTTAGCCCCCTATGGCTACACCTTC. Its translation: CASQNRDKTLAPYGYTF.

There are many counts of this clonotype. The chain employs TRBV12-3 or TRBV12-4 and TRBJ2-1, with D tentatively TRBD1 (6 bases). The ends were cut back, 6 bases at V and 5 bases at J, with 20 bases in the middle. CDR3 length equals 16 residues. The CDR3 DNA follows: TGTGCCAGCAGCTTCCACACAGGGAAGGGAAACAATGAGCAGTTCTTC. Amino acids: CASSFHTGKGNNEQFF.

The table lists this clonotype with a few counts. The chain is built from TRBV6-6 and TRBJ2-7; tentatively, D is TRBD1 or TRBD2 (5 bases each). The CDR3 covers 13 residues. V lost 2 bases and J 2 bases, leaving 7 bases between the germline ends. The germline CDR1 and CDR2 sequences are MNHNY and SVGAGI (reference sequence). CDR3 amino acids: CASSYGGTYEQYV. Written as DNA, the CDR3 is TGTGCCAGCAGTTACGGGGGTACCTACGAGCAGTACGTC.

V gene TRBV3-1 combines with J gene TRBJ1-1, with 7 bases aligning to TRBD1. Germline V CDR1 and CDR2: LGHDT, YNNKEL (reference sequence). Losses at the gene ends were 8 bases for V and 5 bases for J; bases not matched to a gene: 5. This CDR3 comprises 12 residues. Here the CDR3 reads CASGQDSTEAFF. CDR3 nucleotides: TGTGCCAGCGGACAGGACTCGACTGAAGCTTTCTTT.

The sample holds one count of this clonotype. The chain employs TRBV24-1 and TRBJ2-3; D is unresolved. Germline V CDR1 and CDR2: KGHDR, SFDVKD. The CDR3 contains 18 residues. The V end was cut by 5 bases, the J end by 0 bases, with 20 bases between. The CDR3 here is CATSGPQGAFHSTDTQYF. CDR3 in DNA: TGTGCCACCAGTGGCCCGCAAGGTGCATTCCATAGCACAGATACGCAGTATTTT.

This clonotype was observed at least ten times. V usage is TRBV7-9 and J usage is TRBJ2-1, with a weak D call TRBD1 (5 bases). The CDR3 covers 10 residues. Trimming cost V 11 bases and J 10 bases, with 12 bases left between them. Germline loops: CDR1 SEHNR, CDR2 FQNEAQ (reference sequence). CDR3 loop: CALVRVEQFF. CDR3 coding DNA: TGTGCCCTAGTCAGGGTGGAGCAGTTCTTC.

The J gene is TRBJ2-5, the V gene TRBV5-1; D uncertain. The CDR3 is 14 residues long. Trimming took 2 bases from V and 4 from J, leaving 12 bases between them. CDR1 is SGHRS and CDR2 is YFSETQ in the germline V gene. Here the CDR3 reads CASSFGLKGETQYF. The CDR3 nucleotides read TGCGCCAGCAGCTTCGGCCTGAAAGGAGAGACCCAGTACTTC.

This clonotype has at least ten counts. V and J are TRBV2 and TRBJ2-7; D call uncertain. The germline gives CDR1 SNHLY, CDR2 FYNNEI. With 4 bases removed from V and 2 bases from J, the gap between germline ends came to 9 bases. CDR3 length: 13 amino acids. The CDR3 protein is CASSVGRTYEQYV. The CDR3 nucleotides are TGTGCCAGCAGTGTCGGAAGAACCTACGAGCAGTACGTC.

In its sample, this clonotype was seen many times. The rearrangement links TRBV5-1 to TRBJ1-4, with 7 bases aligning to TRBD1. The CDR3 is made up of 18 amino acids. The germline CDR1 and CDR2 sequences are SGHRS and YFSETQ. V was pared by 1 base and J by 0 bases, with 9 bases of the junction left unmatched. DNA of the CDR3: TGCGCCAGCAGCTTGAGGGGACAGCTGATTGCAACTAATGAAAAACTGTTTTTT. It codes for CASSLRGQLIATNEKLFF.

About this clonotype itself: This may be a read error: a much more frequent sequence differs by one nucleotide. The chain is built from TRBV29-1 and TRBJ1-1; no clear D gene. The V end was cut by 4 bases, the J end by 3 bases, with 9 bases between. Germline assignment: CDR1 SQVTM and CDR2 ANQGSEA. The CDR3 has 12 residues. The CDR3 here is CSVGRVDTEAFF. Written as DNA, the CDR3 is TGCAGCGTTGGGAGGGTGGACACTGAAGCTTTCTTT.

This CDR3 reads CASSLRTANGETQYF. CDR3 coding DNA: TGTGCCAGCAGTTTAAGGACAGCGAACGGGGAGACCCAGTACTTC. The chain is built from TRBV27 and TRBJ2-5; D is perhaps TRBD1 (6 bases). V was cut by 2 bases and J by 5 bases, with 15 bases left in between. The V gene's germline CDR1 is MNHEY and CDR2 SMNVEV (reference sequence). The CDR3 is made up of 15 amino acids.

This clonotype was picked up a small number of times. The DNA for the CDR3 is TGTGCCAGCAGTCCCGGGACCCACGAGCAGTACGTC. It encodes CASSPGTHEQYV. The chain employs TRBV11-2 and TRBJ2-7; D is perhaps TRBD1 or TRBD2 (5 bases each). Trimming took off 6 bases at V and 5 bases at J, with 11 bases between the two ends. Germline values: CDR1 SGHAT, CDR2 FQNNGV. This CDR3 region has 12 residues.

This clonotype occurred many times. The rearrangement joins TRBV28 to TRBJ2-7, with D uncertain. V lost 3 bases, J lost 3 bases, and 30 bases lay in between. Germline V gives CDR1 MDHEN, CDR2 SYDVKM. The CDR3 has 20 residues. The CDR3 spells CASSFFMQRAVLSVIYEQYF. CDR3 bases: TGTGCCAGCAGTTTTTTTATGCAACGTGCGGTCTTGTCCGTTATCTACGAGCAGTACTTC.

J is TRBJ1-2 and V is TRBV10-3; D gene uncertain. Germline CDR1 reads ENHRY; CDR2 reads SYGVKD. This CDR3 has 13 residues. Trimming took 2 bases from V and 4 from J, leaving 8 bases between them. The CDR3, as DNA: TGTGCCATCAGTGAGAACGGCGGCTATGGCTACACCTTC. Amino acid sequence: CAISENGGYGYTF.

The chain carries TRBV11-2 and TRBJ2-3, with TRBD2 as a possible D gene (5 bases). V was trimmed by 9 bases and J by 5 bases, leaving 15 bases between them. There are 13 residues in the CDR3. Per germline, CDR1 SGHAT and CDR2 FQNNGV. The CDR3 sequence is CASLRESEDTQYF. CDR3 bases: TGTGCCAGTTTGAGGGAGTCCGAAGATACGCAGTATTTT.

The sample holds a few counts of this clonotype. The V call is TRBV9, the J call TRBJ2-5, with D uncertain. V lost 1 base to trimming and J lost 0 bases, with 7 bases between them. This CDR3 has 14 amino acids. Germline V lookup: CDR1 SGDLS, CDR2 YYNGEE. CDR3 sequence: CASSVTNYQETQYF. In nucleotides, the CDR3 is TGTGCCAGCAGCGTAACGAACTACCAAGAGACCCAGTACTTC.

This clonotype was seen ten or more times. V usage is TRBV12-3 or TRBV12-4 and J usage is TRBJ1-5, with a tentative D call TRBD1 (5 bases). With 4 bases removed from V and 6 bases from J, the gap between germline ends came to 13 bases. This CDR3 is 14 amino acids long. The CDR3 region has the DNA TGTGCCAGCAGTTCCTCAGGGTATTCTCAGCCCCAGCATTTT. Its translation: CASSSSGYSQPQHF.